These 20 T cell receptor beta chains were all obtained from the same sample, sequenced in a study of glioma-infiltrating T cells. The iRepertoire nested amplicon-rescue multiplex PCR amplified TCR alpha and beta CDR3s from RNA. One entry per CDR3 protein, called by TCRdb with MiXCR from the multiplex PCR reads. Of 100,000 to 150,000 distinct CDR3 sequences detected, roughly 24% appear once; the ten largest clones hold 12% to 15%. Sample: glioma tissue, nonneoplastic brain tissue, or PBMCs (not recorded which). These receptors came from a human donor with low-grade glioma or glioblastoma, undergoing nonglioma brain surgery, or in good health (not recorded which).

Comments on this clonotype: Since the CDR3 does not end with the conserved phenylalanine or tryptophan, this likely comes from a read error. CDR3 DNA sequence: TGTGCCGGCAGTTTCCGCAGTCTCTACTACAATGAGCAGTTCCTC. Translation: CAGSFRSLYYNEQFL. The V gene is TRBV6-2 or TRBV6-3, the J gene TRBJ2-1; D not resolved. Germline CDR1 reads MNHEY; CDR2 reads SVGEGT. The CDR3 totals 15 residues.

This clonotype was observed at least ten times. The chain recombines TRBV7-9 with TRBJ1-2, with D possibly matching TRBD1 (5 bases). Germline CDR1 and CDR2: SEHNR and FQNEAQ (reference sequence). Trimming shortened V by 1 base and J by 6 bases, and 6 bases separated the two germline ends. CDR3 length: 12 amino acids. This CDR3 reads CASSLVRDGYTF. For the CDR3, the DNA is TGTGCCAGCAGCTTAGTCAGGGATGGCTACACCTTC.

As regards this clonotype: A much larger clone sits a single nucleotide away, making a read error possible. The rearrangement links TRBV2 to TRBJ1-2; possibly TRBD1 for D (6 bases). The CDR3 extends over 15 amino acids. The V gene's germline CDR1 is SNHLY and CDR2 FYNNEI. CDR3 in amino acids: CASSGNRVLSYGSTF. The DNA of the CDR3 is TGTGCCAGCAGTGGAAACAGGGTTCTGAGCTATGGCTCCACCTTC.

This clonotype was recorded many times. This chain connects TRBV6-6 to TRBJ2-3; 11 bases fit TRBD1. The CDR3 is made up of 16 amino acids. V was clipped by 0 bases and J by 9 bases; unmatched bases: 8. CDR1 is MNHNY, CDR2 SVGAGI, per germline (reference sequence). CDR3 residues: CASSYSLLGQGATQYF. Here the CDR3 DNA reads TGTGCCAGCAGTTACTCGCTTCTCGGACAGGGGGCGACGCAGTATTTT.

This clonotype was observed many times. CDR3 coding DNA: TGCAGTGCTAGAGGGGGGCGGATCTACAATGAGCAGTTCTTC. Protein sequence: CSARGGRIYNEQFF. J is TRBJ2-1 and V is TRBV20-1; possibly TRBD1 for D (6 bases). The CDR3 has 14 residues. The germline CDR1 and CDR2 sequences are DFQATT and SNEGSKA (reference sequence). Trimming took off 1 base at V and 3 bases at J, with 10 bases between the two ends.

V is TRBV9 and J is TRBJ2-1; 9 positions agree with TRBD2. Germline CDR1 is SGDLS and CDR2 is YYNGEE. CDR3 length: 19 residues. V was pared by 0 bases and J by 2 bases, with 12 bases of the junction left unmatched. The CDR3 nucleotides read TGTGCCAGCAGCGTAGCTACGACCTCAGCTAGCGGGGCCTACAATGAGCAGTTCTTC. Translation gives CASSVATTSASGAYNEQFF.

This clonotype showed up many times. This chain joins TRBV10-3 and TRBJ2-7, with no clear D. V shed 10 bases and J shed 2 bases, with 12 bases lying between them. This CDR3 contains 12 residues. In germline, CDR1 is ENHRY, CDR2 SYGVKD. CDR3 coding DNA: TGTGCCACCAAGCCAGGCCCCTACGAGCAGTACTTC. It encodes CATKPGPYEQYF.

In this sample, this clonotype turned up many times. V usage is TRBV7-2 and J usage is TRBJ2-1; a weak D match, TRBD2 (7 bases). The CDR3 consists of 20 residues. Trimming took off 6 bases at V and 0 bases at J, with 27 bases between the two ends. The germline CDR1 and CDR2 sequences are SGHTA and FQGNSA. In DNA, the CDR3 is TGTGCCAGCAGATCCCCGACGGGGGGCAACCCTGGTAGCTCCTACAATGAGCAGTTCTTC. Protein product: CASRSPTGGNPGSSYNEQFF.

This clonotype has a count of ten or more. The V call is TRBV20-1, the J call TRBJ2-7; 11 bases agree with TRBD1. Trimming at V came to 0 bases and at J to 3 bases, leaving 4 bases not matched to a gene. Germline loops: CDR1 DFQATT, CDR2 SNEGSKA (reference sequence). The CDR3 covers 15 residues. CDR3 in amino acids: CSARDRTGGVYEQYF. CDR3 nucleotide sequence: TGCAGTGCTAGAGATCGGACAGGGGGCGTCTACGAGCAGTACTTC.

A note on this clonotype: A much larger clonotype is one base distant, so this may be a read error. This chain joins TRBV4-2 and TRBJ2-7; a weak D match, TRBD1 (6 bases). Germline V gives CDR1 LGHNA, CDR2 YNFKEQ. This CDR3 contains 15 residues. V was pared by 1 base and J by 3 bases, with 13 bases between. The CDR3 region has the DNA TGTGCCAGCAGCCAAGCCGGGACAAACTACTACGAGCAGTACTTC. Protein sequence: CASSQAGTNYYEQYF.

This clonotype was seen repeatedly, ten times or more. The gene calls are TRBV7-7 and TRBJ1-5, with a possible D match to TRBD1 (6 bases). V lost 5 bases, J lost 0 bases, and 17 bases lay in between. Germline V gene data show CDR1 as SSHAT and CDR2 as FNYEAQ (reference sequence). This CDR3 is built from 17 residues. The CDR3 region is CASSPHRDEDSNQPQHF. As DNA, the CDR3 is TGTGCCAGCAGCCCGCACAGGGACGAAGATAGCAATCAGCCCCAGCATTTT. Full variable domain (missing parts from reference TRBV7-7 and TRBJ1-5): GAGVSQSPRYKVTKRGQDVTLRCDPISSHATLYWYQQALGQGPEFLTYFNYEAQPDKSGLPSDRFSAERPEGSISTLTIQRTEQRDSAMYRCASSPHRDEDSNQPQHFGDGTRLSIL.

This clonotype was detected many times. The chain joins TRBV6-6 to TRBJ2-6; no definite D call. Trimming removed 2 bases from V and 2 bases from J, with 4 bases in between. This CDR3 spans 14 amino acids. In germline, CDR1 is MNHNY, CDR2 SVGAGI (reference sequence). The DNA of the CDR3 is TGTGCCAGCAGTTACGGGGCTGGGGCCAACGTCCTGACTTTC. It translates to CASSYGAGANVLTF.

For this clonotype: A much larger clonotype is one base distant, so this may be a read error. The rearrangement uses TRBV4-2 and TRBJ2-7; D is ambiguous. Trimming took 0 bases from V and 5 from J, leaving 11 bases between them. This CDR3 region has 14 residues. Germline V gives CDR1 LGHNA, CDR2 YNFKEQ. The CDR3 nucleotides are TGTGCCAGCAGCCAAGAAGGTGTGCACCACGAGCAGTACGTC. Residues: CASSQEGVHHEQYV.

This clonotype occurred many times. V usage is TRBV6-2 or TRBV6-3 and J usage is TRBJ2-7; 7 bases align to TRBD2. The germline gives CDR1 MNHEY, CDR2 SVGEGT. The V segment lost 2 bases and the J segment 0 bases; nucleotides outside the gene matches: 1. The CDR3 extends over 14 amino acids. The CDR3 is CASSYQRGSYEQYF. Here the CDR3 DNA reads TGTGCCAGCAGTTACCAGCGGGGCTCCTACGAGCAGTACTTC.

This clonotype was detected ten times or more. The V call is TRBV3-1, the J call TRBJ2-1; 13 nucleotides match TRBD2. This CDR3 contains 16 residues. Germline V CDR1 and CDR2: LGHDT, YNNKEL (reference sequence). Trimming took 3 bases from V and 6 from J; bases not matched to a gene: 5. The chain's CDR3 is CASSHGLAGVSNEQFF. The CDR3 region has the DNA TGTGCCAGCAGCCATGGACTAGCGGGAGTCTCCAATGAGCAGTTCTTC.

The sample holds many counts of this clonotype. CDR3 sequence reads: CSVGDRVLNEKLFF. The CDR3 DNA follows: TGCAGCGTTGGGGACAGGGTTTTGAATGAAAAACTGTTTTTT. V is TRBV29-1 and J is TRBJ1-4; 9 bases fit TRBD1. The V gene's germline CDR1 is SQVTM and CDR2 ANQGSEA. This CDR3 comprises 14 residues. The V segment lost 4 bases and the J segment 5 bases; nucleotides outside the gene matches: 5.

V gene TRBV6-1 combines with J gene TRBJ2-3; D is undetermined. V dropped 4 bases and J dropped 1 base, with 6 bases sitting between them. Germline CDR1 is MNHNS and CDR2 is SASEGT. The CDR3 is 13 amino acids. Here the CDR3 reads CASSGLGTDTQYF. The CDR3, as DNA: TGTGCCAGCAGTGGGCTTGGCACAGATACGCAGTATTTT.

Regarding this clonotype: This clone may be a read error of a much larger clone one base away. The rearrangement uses TRBV7-2 and TRBJ2-7; no firm D call. The CDR3 has 15 residues. CDR1 SGHTA and CDR2 FQGNSA come from the germline V gene. The DNA of the CDR3 is TGTGCCAGCAGCTTAGAACTTAGGTCTGGCTACGAGCATTACTTC. Protein sequence: CASSLELRSGYEHYF.

This clonotype was picked up many times. The CDR3 region is CASRPLPQASRIATNEKLFF. The CDR3 region has the DNA TGTGCCAGCAGACCACTCCCACAGGCGTCGAGGATTGCAACTAATGAAAAACTGTTTTTT. The chain employs TRBV6-1 and TRBJ1-4, with D perhaps TRBD1 (5 bases). The CDR3 sequence is 20 residues long. Between the trimmed V and J ends, which lost 6 bases and 0 bases, there was a span of 26 bases. Germline V gives CDR1 MNHNS, CDR2 SASEGT.

As for this clonotype: A read error may produce the germline difference seen at one junction end. This rearrangement joins TRBV10-3 to TRBJ2-1; 10 nucleotides match TRBD2. CDR1 is ENHRY and CDR2 is SYGVKD in the germline V gene. CDR3 size: 16 residues. DNA of the CDR3: TGTGCCATCAGTGAAAAACTAGCGGGAACCTACAATCAGCAGTTCTTC. The encoded protein is CAISEKLAGTYNQQFF.